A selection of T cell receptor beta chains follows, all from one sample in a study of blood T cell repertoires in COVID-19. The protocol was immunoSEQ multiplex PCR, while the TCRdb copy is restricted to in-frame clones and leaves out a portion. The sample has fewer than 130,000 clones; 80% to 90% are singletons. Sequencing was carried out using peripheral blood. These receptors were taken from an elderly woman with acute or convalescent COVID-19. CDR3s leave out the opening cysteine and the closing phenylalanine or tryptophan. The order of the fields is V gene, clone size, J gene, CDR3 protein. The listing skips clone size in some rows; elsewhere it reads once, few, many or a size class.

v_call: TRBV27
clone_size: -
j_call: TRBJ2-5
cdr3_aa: ASSLWAGNQETQY

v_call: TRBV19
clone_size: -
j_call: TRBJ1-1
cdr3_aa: ASSIYNTEAF

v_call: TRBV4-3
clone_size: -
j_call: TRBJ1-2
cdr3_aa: ASSQDYALNYGYT

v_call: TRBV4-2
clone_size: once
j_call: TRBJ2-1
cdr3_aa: ASSPYGLSGGLGQF

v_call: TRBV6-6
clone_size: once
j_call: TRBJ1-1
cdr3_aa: ASIAHVNTEAF

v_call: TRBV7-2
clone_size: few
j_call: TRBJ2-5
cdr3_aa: ASEPGLAGGLWETQY

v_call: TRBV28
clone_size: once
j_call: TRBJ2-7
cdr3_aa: ASSSPPQGVSEQY

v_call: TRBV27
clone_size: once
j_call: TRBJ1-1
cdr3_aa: ASSQGLPITEAF

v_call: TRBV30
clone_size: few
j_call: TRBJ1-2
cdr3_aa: AWNRQGAGYGYT

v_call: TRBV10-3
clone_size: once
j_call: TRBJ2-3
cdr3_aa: AISESGLAGADTQY

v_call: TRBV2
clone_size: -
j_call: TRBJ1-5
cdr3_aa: ASSERLAPGGGQPQH

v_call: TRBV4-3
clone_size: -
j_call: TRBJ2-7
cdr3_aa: ASSQEVAQTTYEQY

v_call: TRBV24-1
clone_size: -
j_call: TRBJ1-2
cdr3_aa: ATSGGSFYGYT

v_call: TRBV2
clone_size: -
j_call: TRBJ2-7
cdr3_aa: ASRWDISYEQY

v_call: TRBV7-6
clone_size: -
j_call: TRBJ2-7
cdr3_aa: ASSPRTGAYEQY

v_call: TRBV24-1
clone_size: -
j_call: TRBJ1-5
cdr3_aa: ATSARTGGNQPQH

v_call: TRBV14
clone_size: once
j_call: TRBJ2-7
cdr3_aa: ASSRLAGAGREQY

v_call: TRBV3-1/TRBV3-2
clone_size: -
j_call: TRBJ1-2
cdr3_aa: ASSQGLTGSYGYT

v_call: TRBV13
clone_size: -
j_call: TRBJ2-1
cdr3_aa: ASSLGGGARVEQF

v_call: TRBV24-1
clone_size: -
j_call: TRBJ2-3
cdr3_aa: ATSDLVEGQY

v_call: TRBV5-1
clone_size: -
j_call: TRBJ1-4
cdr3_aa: ASSSTGVSNEKLF

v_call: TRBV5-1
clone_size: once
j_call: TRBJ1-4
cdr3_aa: ASSLGQGASNEKLF

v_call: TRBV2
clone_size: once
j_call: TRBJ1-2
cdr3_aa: ASSEGGRGYT

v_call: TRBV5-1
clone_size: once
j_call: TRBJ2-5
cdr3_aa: ASSLGTRLYQETQY

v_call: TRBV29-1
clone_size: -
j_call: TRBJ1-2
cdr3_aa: SVEDDSFNYGYT

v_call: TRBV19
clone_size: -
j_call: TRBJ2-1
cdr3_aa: ASSLDQAGAGGYNEQF

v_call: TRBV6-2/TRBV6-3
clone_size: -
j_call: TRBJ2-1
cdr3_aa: ASSYTQGRPSNEQF

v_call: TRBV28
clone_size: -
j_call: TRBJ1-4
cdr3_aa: ASSLLDSGEKLF

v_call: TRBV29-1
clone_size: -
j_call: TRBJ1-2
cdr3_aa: SVESTGLGIWGYT

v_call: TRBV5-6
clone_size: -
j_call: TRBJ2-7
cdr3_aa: ASSTILAGVTYEQY

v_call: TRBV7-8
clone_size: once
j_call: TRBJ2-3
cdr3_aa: ASSPVGGDTQY

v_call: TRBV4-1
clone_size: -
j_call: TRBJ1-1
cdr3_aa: ASSQGGTGSGAEAF

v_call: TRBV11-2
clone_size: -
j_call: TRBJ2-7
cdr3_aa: ASSPVGGDEQY